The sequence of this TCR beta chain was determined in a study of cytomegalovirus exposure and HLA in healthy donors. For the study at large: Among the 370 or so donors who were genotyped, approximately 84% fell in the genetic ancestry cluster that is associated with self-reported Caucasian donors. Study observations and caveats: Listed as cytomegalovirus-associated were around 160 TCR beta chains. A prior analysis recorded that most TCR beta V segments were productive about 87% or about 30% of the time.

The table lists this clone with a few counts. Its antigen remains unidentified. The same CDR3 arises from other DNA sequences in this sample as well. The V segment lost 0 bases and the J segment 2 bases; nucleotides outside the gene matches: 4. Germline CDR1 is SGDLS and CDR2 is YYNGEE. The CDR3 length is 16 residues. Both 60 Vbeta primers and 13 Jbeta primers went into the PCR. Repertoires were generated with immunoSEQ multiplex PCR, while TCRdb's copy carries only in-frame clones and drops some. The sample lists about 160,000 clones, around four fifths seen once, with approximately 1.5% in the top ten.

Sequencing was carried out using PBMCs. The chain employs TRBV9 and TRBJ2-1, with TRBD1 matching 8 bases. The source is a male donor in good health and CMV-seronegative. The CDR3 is CASSVAYRGTYNEQFF. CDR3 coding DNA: TGTGCCAGCAGCGTAGCTTACAGGGGGACCTACAATGAGCAGTTCTTC.